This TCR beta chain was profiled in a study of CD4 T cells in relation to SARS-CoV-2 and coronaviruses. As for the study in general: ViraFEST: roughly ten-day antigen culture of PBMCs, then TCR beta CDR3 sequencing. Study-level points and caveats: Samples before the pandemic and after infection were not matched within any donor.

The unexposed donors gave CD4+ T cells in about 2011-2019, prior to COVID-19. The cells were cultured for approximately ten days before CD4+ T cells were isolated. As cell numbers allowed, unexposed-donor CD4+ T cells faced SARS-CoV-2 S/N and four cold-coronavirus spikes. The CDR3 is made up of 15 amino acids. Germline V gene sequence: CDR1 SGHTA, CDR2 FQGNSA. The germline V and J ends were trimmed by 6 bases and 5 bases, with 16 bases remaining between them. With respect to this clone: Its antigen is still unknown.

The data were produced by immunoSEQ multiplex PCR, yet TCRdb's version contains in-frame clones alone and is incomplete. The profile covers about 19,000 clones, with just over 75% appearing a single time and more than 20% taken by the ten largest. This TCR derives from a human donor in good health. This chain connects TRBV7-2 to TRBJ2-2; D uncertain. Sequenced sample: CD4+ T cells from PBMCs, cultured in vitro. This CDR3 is CASSIRGVGTGELFF. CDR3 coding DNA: TGTGCCAGCAGTATACGTGGGGTTGGGACCGGGGAGCTGTTTTTT.